These T cell receptor beta chains were read from a single sample in a study of T cells in Graves' hyperthyroidism and ophthalmopathy. TCRdb reanalysed the multiplex PCR reads using MiXCR and keeps one entry per CDR3 protein. Of 500,000 or so distinct CDR3 sequences in the sample, 17% are singletons; the top ten hold approximately 15%. Sequencing was performed on blood. These receptors all stem from a woman between 18 and 30 years old with Graves' ophthalmopathy. Each CDR3 is given with its conserved first and last residue. The D gene is left open where the match is weak. The listing skips clone size in some rows; elsewhere it reads once, few, many or a size class.

J gene	clone size	D gene	V gene	CDR3 protein	CDR3 DNA
TRBJ2-7	many	TRBD2	TRBV2	CASSGTSGRFDSYEQYF	TGTGCCAGCAGTGGGACTAGCGGGAGATTTGACTCCTACGAGCAGTACTTC
TRBJ2-5	many	TRBD2	TRBV18	CASTLAGGQETQYF	TGTGCCAGCACCCTAGCGGGAGGACAAGAGACCCAGTACTTC
TRBJ2-3	.	TRBD2	TRBV6-5	CASSYRGGRNTDTQYF	TGTGCCAGCAGTTACCGGGGCGGGAGGAACACAGATACGCAGTATTTT
TRBJ1-2	.	.	TRBV29-1	CSVEDLGNYGYTF	TGCAGCGTTGAAGATCTAGGAAACTATGGCTACACCTTC
TRBJ2-3	many	.	TRBV20-1	CSARDGREPTDTQYF	TGCAGTGCTAGAGATGGTAGGGAGCCCACAGATACGCAGTATTTT
TRBJ2-2	.	TRBD2	TRBV3-1	CASSQVGTSGGANTGELFF	TGTGCCAGCAGCCAAGTCGGGACTAGCGGGGGGGCGAACACCGGGGAGCTGTTTTTT
TRBJ1-2	.	.	TRBV30	CAWSVLRFIAYGCTF	TGTGCCTGGAGTGTACTTCGGTTTATCGCCTATGGCTGCACCTTC
TRBJ2-7	many	TRBD1	TRBV9	CASSPSDRAYEQYF	TGTGCCAGCAGCCCCTCGGACAGGGCCTACGAGCAGTACTTC
TRBJ1-2	.	.	TRBV9	CASSVGGQYGYTF	TGTGCCAGCAGCGTAGGGGGCCAGTATGGCTACACCTTC
TRBJ1-1	many	TRBD1	TRBV30	CAWSRQGDTEAFF	TGTGCCTGGAGTAGGCAGGGGGACACTGAAGCTTTCTTT
TRBJ2-1	.	TRBD2	TRBV19	CAGSQDPGLAYNEQFF	TGTGCCGGTAGTCAAGACCCGGGACTAGCTTACAATGAGCAGTTCTTC
TRBJ1-6	.	TRBD1	TRBV19	CASSRTGGNYNSPLHF	TGTGCCAGTAGCCGTACAGGGGGCAACTATAATTCACCCCTCCACTTT
TRBJ2-1	many	.	TRBV2	CATSPTRESYNEQFF	TGTGCCACCTCCCCGACCAGGGAGTCCTACAATGAGCAGTTCTTC
TRBJ1-5	many	.	TRBV18	CASSPQGYSNQPQHF	TGTGCCAGCTCACCACAGGGGTATAGCAATCAGCCCCAGCATTTT
TRBJ1-1	many	TRBD1	TRBV28	CASSLGQENTEAFF	TGTGCCAGCAGTTTGGGACAGGAGAACACTGAAGCTTTCTTT
TRBJ1-2	many	.	TRBV7-9	CASSVGQLDGYTF	TGTGCCAGCAGCGTCGGACAGCTAGATGGCTACACCTTC
TRBJ2-3	.	.	TRBV5-4	CASSPNRGDTQYF	TGTGCCAGCAGCCCTAACCGGGGAGATACGCAGTATTTT
TRBJ1-1	.	.	TRBV4-3	CASSQDFSVNTEAFF	TGCGCCAGCAGCCAAGATTTTTCGGTTAACACTGAAGCTTTCTTT
TRBJ2-5	.	.	TRBV7-9	CASSLIFGGVKSQETQYF	TGTGCCAGCAGCTTAATATTTGGCGGGGTGAAATCTCAAGAGACCCAGTACTTC
TRBJ2-1	many	TRBD1	TRBV2	CASSGGQGVGEQFF	TGTGCCAGCAGTGGAGGACAGGGGGTGGGTGAGCAGTTCTTC
TRBJ2-7	.	TRBD2	TRBV20-1	CSAVGLADYEQYF	TGCAGTGCCGTGGGACTAGCGGACTACGAGCAGTACTTC
TRBJ2-5	many	.	TRBV27	CASSPGPRGETQYF	TGTGCCAGCAGTCCCGGTCCGCGGGGAGAGACCCAGTACTTC
TRBJ2-7	many	.	TRBV7-2	CASSLAGYAPYEQYF	TGTGCCAGCAGCTTAGCTGGCTACGCCCCTTACGAGCAGTACTTC
TRBJ1-6	.	TRBD1	TRBV7-8	CASSPRDRSSYNSPLHF	TGTGCCAGCAGCCCGAGGGACAGGAGCTCCTATAATTCACCCCTCCACTTT
TRBJ2-7	few	.	TRBV9	CASSVGEGGYEQYF	TGTGCCAGCAGCGTAGGAGAGGGTGGATACGAGCAGTACTTC
TRBJ1-2	few	.	TRBV25-1	CASSENTGIGGYTF	TGTGCCAGCAGTGAAAATACAGGGATCGGTGGCTACACCTTC
TRBJ2-1	many	TRBD1	TRBV5-1	CASSTGAGGSYNEQFF	TGCGCCAGCAGTACAGGGGCTGGCGGGTCCTACAATGAGCAGTTCTTC
TRBJ2-2	many	TRBD2	TRBV5-1	CASSFRLADPFANTGELFF	TGCGCCAGCAGCTTCAGACTAGCGGACCCGTTCGCGAACACCGGGGAGCTGTTTTTT
TRBJ2-1	.	.	TRBV12-3/TRBV12-4	CASTIRAAEQFF	TGTGCCAGCACCATACGAGCAGCTGAGCAGTTCTTC
TRBJ2-7	few	TRBD2	TRBV25-1	CASTPKPQREESSYEQYF	TGTGCCAGCACTCCAAAACCCCAGCGGGAGGAGAGCTCCTACGAGCAGTACTTC
TRBJ2-3	many	TRBD1	TRBV20-1	CSARVPGTGADTQYF	TGCAGTGCTAGAGTCCCCGGGACAGGGGCCGATACGCAGTATTTT
TRBJ2-7	few	TRBD1	TRBV28	CASIPGQGGYEQYF	TGTGCCAGCATCCCGGGACAGGGCGGTTACGAGCAGTACTTC
TRBJ1-5	.	TRBD1	TRBV6-1	CASSEILTGGSLFSNQPQHF	TGTGCCAGCAGTGAGATATTGACAGGGGGCTCATTATTTAGCAATCAGCCCCAGCATTTT
TRBJ2-1	.	.	TRBV6-6	CASSYRDFPAYNEQFF	TGTGCCAGCAGTTACAGGGACTTCCCAGCCTACAATGAGCAGTTCTTC
TRBJ1-4	many	.	TRBV12-3/TRBV12-4	CASSPGTADEKLFF	TGTGCCAGCAGCCCCGGGACGGCAGATGAAAAACTGTTTTTT
TRBJ1-5	many	.	TRBV5-1	CASSLNVDQPQHF	TGCGCCAGCAGCTTGAACGTGGATCAGCCCCAGCATTTT
TRBJ1-6	many	.	TRBV10-3	CAISSLEGPGNSPLHF	TGTGCCATCAGTAGTTTGGAGGGTCCGGGGAATTCACCCCTCCACTTT
TRBJ1-1	many	.	TRBV6-1	CASSERQLNTEAFF	TGTGCCAGCAGTGAGAGACAGTTGAACACTGAAGCTTTCTTT
TRBJ1-1	many	TRBD1	TRBV6-2/TRBV6-3	CASSTPRDSLLNTEAFF	TGTGCCAGCAGTACCCCCCGGGACAGTCTCTTGAACACTGAAGCTTTCTTT
TRBJ2-7	few	TRBD2	TRBV3-1	CASSQGSAGGLYEQYF	TGTGCCAGCAGCCAAGGGTCAGCGGGGGGGCTATACGAGCAGTACTTC
TRBJ2-3	many	.	TRBV7-8	CASRYRLAYTQYF	TGTGCCAGCAGATACAGACTCGCCTATACGCAGTATTTT
TRBJ2-2	few	.	TRBV5-1	CASSLALTSNTGELFF	TGCGCCAGCAGCTTGGCTCTCACCTCGAACACCGGGGAGCTGTTTTTT
TRBJ1-2	few	TRBD1	TRBV29-1	CSVAWGQLAGYTF	TGCAGCGTTGCCTGGGGACAGTTAGCTGGCTACACCTTC